This TCR beta chain originates from a study of T cell clones after liver transplantation. Overall study: Samples came from ITN030ST, which attempted immunosuppression withdrawal within 2 years of liver transplantation. Tolerance: complete withdrawal held at least one year, liver enzymes staying within twice normal. TCRbeta sequencing after a pre-transplant mixed lymphocyte reaction identified graft-donor-reactive clones, later tracked in post-transplant blood.

Clones were sequenced by immunoSEQ multiplex PCR, and TCRdb holds only the in-frame ones, with some missing. The sample yields tens of thousands of clones, 60% to 80% seen once. In germline, CDR1 is MGHRA, CDR2 YSYEKL. The V gene end was trimmed by 1 base and the J gene end by 2 bases; junction bases not matched to a gene: 6. This CDR3 has 17 amino acids. General observations from the study: Small, mixed patient groups and varying post-transplant times limit these conclusions.

A note on this clone: Its specificity is not known.

This material consisted of CD4+ T cells from blood, taken at the 22-month timepoint. This sequence joins TRBV4-1 and TRBJ2-3; 10 bases line up with TRBD2. The sequence was obtained from a human patient who received a liver transplant. Part of the T cells may come from the graft donor. CDR3 coding DNA: TGCGCCAGCAGCCAAGGAGCAGGACTAGCGGCCACAGATACGCAGTATTTT. This gives the protein CASSQGAGLAATDTQYF.